Here is one TCR beta chain with its context. Its antigen remains unidentified. These data originate in a study of cytomegalovirus exposure and HLA in healthy donors. Study-wide results and caveats: Reports credit the classifier with highly specific, highly sensitive diagnosis of cytomegalovirus status.

PCR amplification relied on 60 Vbeta primers (plus 13 Jbeta primers). Sequencing was performed with immunoSEQ multiplex PCR; in TCRdb, only in-frame clones are kept and a portion is missing. The sample yields 120,000 to 150,000 clones, about 75% seen once. The length of the CDR3 is 14 residues. In germline, CDR1 is SGHDN, CDR2 FVKESK. The J segment lost 7 bases and the V segment lost 4 bases, leaving 9 bases of the junction unmatched. The chain uses TRBV14 and TRBJ2-5; TRBD2 agrees at 7 bases. Sequenced input: PBMCs. This receptor was identified in a woman aged 25 to 39 in good health and CMV-seronegative. As DNA, the CDR3 is TGTGCCAGCAGCCCTATAGCGGGTAGGGGGACCCAGTACTTC. Amino acids: CASSPIAGRGTQYF.